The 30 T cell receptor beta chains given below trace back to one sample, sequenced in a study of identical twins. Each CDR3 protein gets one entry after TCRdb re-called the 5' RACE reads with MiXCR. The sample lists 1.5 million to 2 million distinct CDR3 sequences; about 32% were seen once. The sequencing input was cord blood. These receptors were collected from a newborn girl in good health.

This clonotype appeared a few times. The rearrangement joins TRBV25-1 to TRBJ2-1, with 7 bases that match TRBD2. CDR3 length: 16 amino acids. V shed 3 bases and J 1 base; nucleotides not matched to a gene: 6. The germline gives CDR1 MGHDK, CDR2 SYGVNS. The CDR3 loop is CASSDDWRGSYNEQFF. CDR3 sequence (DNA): TGTGCCAGCAGTGATGACTGGCGGGGGTCCTACAATGAGCAGTTCTTC.

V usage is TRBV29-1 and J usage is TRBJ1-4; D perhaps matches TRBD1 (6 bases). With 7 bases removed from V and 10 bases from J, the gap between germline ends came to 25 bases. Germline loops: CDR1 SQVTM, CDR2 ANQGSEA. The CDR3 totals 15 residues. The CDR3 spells CSALDRQASIAKLFF. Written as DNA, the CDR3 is TGCAGCGCTTTAGACAGACAGGCCTCGATCGCAAAACTGTTTTTT.

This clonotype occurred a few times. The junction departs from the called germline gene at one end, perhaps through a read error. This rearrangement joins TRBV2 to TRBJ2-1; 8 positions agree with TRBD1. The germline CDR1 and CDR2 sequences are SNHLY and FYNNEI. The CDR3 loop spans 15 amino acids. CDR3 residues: CASSEDRGSYNEQFF. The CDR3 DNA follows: TGTGCCAGTAGTGAAGACAGGGGCTCCTACAATGAGCAGTTCTTC.

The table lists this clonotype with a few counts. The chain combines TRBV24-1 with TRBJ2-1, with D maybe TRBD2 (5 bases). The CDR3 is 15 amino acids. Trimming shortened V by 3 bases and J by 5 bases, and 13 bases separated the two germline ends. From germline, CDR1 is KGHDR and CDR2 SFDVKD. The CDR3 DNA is TGTGCCACCAGTGATAACGGGGTCGGAAACAATGAGCAGTTCTTC. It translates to CATSDNGVGNNEQFF.

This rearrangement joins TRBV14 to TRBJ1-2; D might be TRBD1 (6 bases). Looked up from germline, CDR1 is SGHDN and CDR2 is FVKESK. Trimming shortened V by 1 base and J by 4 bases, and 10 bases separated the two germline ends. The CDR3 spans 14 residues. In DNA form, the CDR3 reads TGTGCCAGCAGCCAAGTGGGACACCGCTATGGCTACACCTTC. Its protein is CASSQVGHRYGYTF.

The CDR3 DNA follows: TGTGCCAGCTGCACGGTTTCTAGCGTTAACTACGAGCAGTACTTC. The encoded protein is CASCTVSSVNYEQYF. The rearrangement joins TRBV28 to TRBJ2-7, with TRBD2 as a possible D gene (6 bases). The germline gives CDR1 MDHEN, CDR2 SYDVKM. CDR3 length: 15 residues. V was clipped by 8 bases and J by 3 bases, with 20 bases between them. The full variable domain, its missing parts supplied by reference TRBV28 and TRBJ2-7, is DVKVTQSSRYLVKRTGEKVFLECVQDMDHENMFWYRQDPGLGLRLIYFSYDVKMKEKGDIPEGYSVSREKKERFSLILESASTNQTSMYLCASCTVSSVNYEQYFGPGTRLTVT.

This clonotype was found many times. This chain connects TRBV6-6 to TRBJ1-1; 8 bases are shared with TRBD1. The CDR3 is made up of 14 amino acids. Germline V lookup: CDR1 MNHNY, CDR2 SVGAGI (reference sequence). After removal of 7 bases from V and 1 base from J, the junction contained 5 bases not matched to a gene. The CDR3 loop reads CASTWTGSNTEAFF. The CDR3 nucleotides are TGTGCCAGCACCTGGACAGGGTCGAACACTGAAGCTTTCTTT.

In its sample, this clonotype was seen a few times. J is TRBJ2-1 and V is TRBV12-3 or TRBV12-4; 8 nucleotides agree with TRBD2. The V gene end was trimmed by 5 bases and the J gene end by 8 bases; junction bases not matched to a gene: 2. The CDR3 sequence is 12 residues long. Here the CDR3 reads CASSASGYEQFF. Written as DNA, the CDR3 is TGTGCCAGCAGTGCTAGCGGGTATGAGCAGTTCTTC.

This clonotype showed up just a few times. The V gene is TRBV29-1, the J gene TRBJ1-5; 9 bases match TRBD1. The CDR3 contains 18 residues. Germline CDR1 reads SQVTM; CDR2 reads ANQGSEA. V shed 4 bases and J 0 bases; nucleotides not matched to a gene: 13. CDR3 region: CSVVKKDRGKYSNQPQHF. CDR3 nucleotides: TGCAGCGTTGTTAAGAAGGACAGGGGCAAGTATAGCAATCAGCCCCAGCATTTT.

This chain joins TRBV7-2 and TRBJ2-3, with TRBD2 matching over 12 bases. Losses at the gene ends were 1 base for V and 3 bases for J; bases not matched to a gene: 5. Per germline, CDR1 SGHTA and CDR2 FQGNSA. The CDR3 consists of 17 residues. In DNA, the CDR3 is TGTGCCAGCAGCTTAGGGGGGGGGACTAGCGGGACAGATACGCAGTATTTT. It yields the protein CASSLGGGTSGTDTQYF.

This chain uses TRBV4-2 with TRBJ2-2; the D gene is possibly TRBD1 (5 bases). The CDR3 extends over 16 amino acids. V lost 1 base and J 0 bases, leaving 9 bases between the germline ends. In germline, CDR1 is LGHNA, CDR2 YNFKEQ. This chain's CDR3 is CASSQGKGANTGELFF. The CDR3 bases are TGTGCCAGCAGCCAAGGGAAAGGGGCGAACACCGGGGAGCTGTTTTTT.

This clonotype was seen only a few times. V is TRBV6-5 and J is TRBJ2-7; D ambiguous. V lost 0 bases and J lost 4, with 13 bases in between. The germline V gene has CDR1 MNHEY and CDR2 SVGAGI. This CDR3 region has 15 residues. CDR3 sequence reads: CASSYSRTLVYEQYF. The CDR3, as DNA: TGTGCCAGCAGTTACTCCCGCACCTTGGTATACGAGCAGTACTTC.

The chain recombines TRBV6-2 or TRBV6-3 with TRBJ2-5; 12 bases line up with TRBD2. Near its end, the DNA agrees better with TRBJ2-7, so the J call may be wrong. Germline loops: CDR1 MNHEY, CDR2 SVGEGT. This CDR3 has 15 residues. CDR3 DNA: TGTGCCAGCAGTTACCAACTAGCGGGAGGTTCCGAGCAGTACTTC. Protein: CASSYQLAGGSEQYF.

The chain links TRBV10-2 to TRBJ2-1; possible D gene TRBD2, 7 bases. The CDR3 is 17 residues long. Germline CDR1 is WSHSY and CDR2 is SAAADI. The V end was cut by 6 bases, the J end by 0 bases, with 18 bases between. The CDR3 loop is CASREQQGLRSYNEQFF. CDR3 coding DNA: TGCGCCAGCAGGGAGCAACAGGGACTACGCTCCTACAATGAGCAGTTCTTC.

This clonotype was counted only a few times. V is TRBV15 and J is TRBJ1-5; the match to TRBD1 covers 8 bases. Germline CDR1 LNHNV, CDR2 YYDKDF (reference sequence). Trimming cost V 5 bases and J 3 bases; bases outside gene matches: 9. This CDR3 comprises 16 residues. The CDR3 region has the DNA TGTGCCACCAGCTCTCGGACAGGGCCCTTCAATCAGCCCCAGCATTTT. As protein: CATSSRTGPFNQPQHF.

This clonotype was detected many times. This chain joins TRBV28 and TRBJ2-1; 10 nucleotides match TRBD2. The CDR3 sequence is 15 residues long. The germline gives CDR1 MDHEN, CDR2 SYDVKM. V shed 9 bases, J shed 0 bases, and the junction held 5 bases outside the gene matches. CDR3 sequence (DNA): TGTGCCAGTGGAAGCGGGAGGGTCTCCTACAATGAGCAGTTCTTC. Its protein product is CASGSGRVSYNEQFF.

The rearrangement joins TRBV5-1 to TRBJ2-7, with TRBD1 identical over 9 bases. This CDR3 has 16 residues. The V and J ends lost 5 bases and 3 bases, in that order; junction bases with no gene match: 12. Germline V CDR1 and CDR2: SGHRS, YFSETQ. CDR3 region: CASRSGTGRRDYEQYF. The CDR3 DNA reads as TGCGCCAGCAGGTCCGGGACAGGGAGGAGGGACTACGAGCAGTACTTC.

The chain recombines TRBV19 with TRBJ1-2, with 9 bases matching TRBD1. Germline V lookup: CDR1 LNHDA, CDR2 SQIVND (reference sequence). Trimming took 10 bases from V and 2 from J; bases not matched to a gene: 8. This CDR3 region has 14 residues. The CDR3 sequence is CATEPGQGNYGYTF. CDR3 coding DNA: TGTGCCACCGAACCGGGACAGGGCAACTATGGCTACACCTTC.

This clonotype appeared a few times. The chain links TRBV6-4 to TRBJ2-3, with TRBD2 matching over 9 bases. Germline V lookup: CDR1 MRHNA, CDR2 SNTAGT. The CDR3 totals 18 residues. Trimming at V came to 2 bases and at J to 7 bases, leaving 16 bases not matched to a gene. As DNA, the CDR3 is TGTGCCAGCAGTGACCCTTATTGTCTGCGGCGGGAGGGGAATACGCAGTATTTT. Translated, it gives CASSDPYCLRREGNTQYF.

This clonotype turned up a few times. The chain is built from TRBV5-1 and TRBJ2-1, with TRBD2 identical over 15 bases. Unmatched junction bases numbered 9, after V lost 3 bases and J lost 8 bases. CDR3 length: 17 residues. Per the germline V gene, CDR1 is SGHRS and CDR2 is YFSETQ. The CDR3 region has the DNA TGCGCCAGCAGCTGGGGGACTAGCGGGAGGTTTAGCGATGAGCAGTTCTTC. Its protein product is CASSWGTSGRFSDEQFF.

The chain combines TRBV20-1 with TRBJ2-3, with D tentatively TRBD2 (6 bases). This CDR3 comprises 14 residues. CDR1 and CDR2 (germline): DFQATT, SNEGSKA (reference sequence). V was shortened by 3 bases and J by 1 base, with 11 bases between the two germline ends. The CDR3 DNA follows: TGCAGTGCTAGCTACGGGAGAGGCACAGATACGCAGTATTTT. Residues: CSASYGRGTDTQYF.

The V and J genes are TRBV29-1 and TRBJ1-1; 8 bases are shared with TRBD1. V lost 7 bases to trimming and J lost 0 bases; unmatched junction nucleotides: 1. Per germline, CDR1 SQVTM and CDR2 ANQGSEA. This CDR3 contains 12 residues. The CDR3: CSGTGMNTEAFF. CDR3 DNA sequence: TGCAGCGGGACAGGGATGAACACTGAAGCTTTCTTT.

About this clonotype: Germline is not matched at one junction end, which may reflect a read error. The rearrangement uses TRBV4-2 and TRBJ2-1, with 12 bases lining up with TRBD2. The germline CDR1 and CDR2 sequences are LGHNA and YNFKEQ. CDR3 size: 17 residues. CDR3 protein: CASSQGLAGGPLHERFF. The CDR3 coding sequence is TGTGCCAGCAGCCAAGGCCTAGCGGGAGGGCCCTTGCATGAGCGGTTCTTC.

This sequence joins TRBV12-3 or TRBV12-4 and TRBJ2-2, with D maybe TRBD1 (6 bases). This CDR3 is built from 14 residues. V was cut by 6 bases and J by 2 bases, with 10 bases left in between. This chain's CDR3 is CASSQQGNTGELFF. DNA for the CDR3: TGTGCCAGCAGCCAACAGGGTAACACCGGGGAGCTGTTTTTT.

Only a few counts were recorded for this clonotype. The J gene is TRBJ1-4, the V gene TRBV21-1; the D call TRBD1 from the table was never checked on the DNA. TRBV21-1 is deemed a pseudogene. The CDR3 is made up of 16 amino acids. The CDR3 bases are TGTGCCAGCAGCAAATGGACAGGGGAGGGGGATGAAAAACTGTTTTTT. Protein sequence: CASSKWTGEGDEKLFF.

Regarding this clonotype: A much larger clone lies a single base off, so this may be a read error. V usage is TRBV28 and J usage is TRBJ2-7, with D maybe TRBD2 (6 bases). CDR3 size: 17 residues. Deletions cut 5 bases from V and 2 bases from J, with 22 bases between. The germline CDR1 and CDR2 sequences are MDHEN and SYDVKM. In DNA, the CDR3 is TGTGCCAGCAGTCCCCCAGAGGTAGGGAGGAGGACCTACGAGCAGTACTTC. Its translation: CASSPPEVGRRTYEQYF.

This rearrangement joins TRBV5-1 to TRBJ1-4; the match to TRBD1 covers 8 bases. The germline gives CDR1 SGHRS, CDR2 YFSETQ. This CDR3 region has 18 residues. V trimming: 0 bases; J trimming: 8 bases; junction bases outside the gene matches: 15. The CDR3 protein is CASSLEGTDREGDEKLFF. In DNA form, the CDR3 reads TGCGCCAGCAGCTTGGAGGGGACGGACAGGGAAGGGGACGAAAAACTGTTTTTT.

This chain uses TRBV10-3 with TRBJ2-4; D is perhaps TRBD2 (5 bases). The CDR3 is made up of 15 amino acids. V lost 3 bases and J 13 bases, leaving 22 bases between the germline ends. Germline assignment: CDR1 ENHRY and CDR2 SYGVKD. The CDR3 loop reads CAISDSQRIQEAQYF. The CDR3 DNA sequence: TGTGCCATCAGTGACTCCCAGCGGATACAAGAGGCCCAGTACTTC.

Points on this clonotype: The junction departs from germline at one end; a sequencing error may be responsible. The CDR3 DNA reads TGTGCCAGCTCACTCCGGACAGCGAACACCGGGGAGCTGTTTTTT. Its translation is CASSLRTANTGELFF. The chain has TRBV5-1 and TRBJ2-2; maybe TRBD1 (6 bases). The CDR3 spans 15 residues. Germline V gene data show CDR1 as SGHRS and CDR2 as YFSETQ.

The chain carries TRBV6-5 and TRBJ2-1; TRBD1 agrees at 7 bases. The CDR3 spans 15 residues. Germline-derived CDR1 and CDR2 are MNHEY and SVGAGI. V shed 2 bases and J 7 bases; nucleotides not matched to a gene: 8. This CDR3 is CASSYTQGMENEQFF. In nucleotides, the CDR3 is TGTGCCAGCAGTTACACACAGGGGATGGAAAATGAGCAGTTCTTC.